This is a list of T cell receptor beta chains from one sample in a study of blood T cell repertoires in COVID-19. TCRdb keeps only in-frame clones here, not all; method: immunoSEQ multiplex PCR. Among roughly 80,000 clones listed, roughly 80% were seen once. Sequences were obtained from peripheral blood. The receptors originated from a woman aged 60-75 years with acute or convalescent COVID-19. Both conserved end residues are trimmed from each CDR3. Fields, in order: CDR3 length, V gene, J gene, CDR3 protein.

len: 14
v_gene: TRBV5-1
j_gene: TRBJ2-3
CDR3aa: ASSLVGRAATDTQY

len: 12
v_gene: TRBV7-2
j_gene: TRBJ1-5
CDR3aa: ASSSGGLAQPQH

len: 13
v_gene: TRBV28
j_gene: TRBJ1-1
CDR3aa: ASSPTGRVATEAF

len: 12
v_gene: TRBV7-9
j_gene: TRBJ1-1
CDR3aa: ASTLAGGNTEAF

len: 13
v_gene: TRBV7-2
j_gene: TRBJ2-2
CDR3aa: ASLGGAANTGELF

len: 11
v_gene: TRBV19
j_gene: TRBJ2-7
CDR3aa: ASSIGFSYEQY

len: 16
v_gene: TRBV30
j_gene: TRBJ2-2
CDR3aa: AWSVRLAGGLSTGELF

len: 12
v_gene: TRBV10-2
j_gene: TRBJ1-2
CDR3aa: ASSRPGQEYGYT

len: 14
v_gene: TRBV6-7
j_gene: TRBJ1-1
CDR3aa: ASSRRDRDLNTEAF

len: 14
v_gene: TRBV5-1
j_gene: TRBJ2-6
CDR3aa: ASSPDRHSGANVLT

len: 14
v_gene: TRBV24-1
j_gene: TRBJ2-3
CDR3aa: ATSDLGDRSTDTQY

len: 13
v_gene: TRBV9
j_gene: TRBJ1-1
CDR3aa: ASSVEAGGITEAF

len: 9
v_gene: TRBV20-1
j_gene: TRBJ1-1
CDR3aa: SARAGTEAF

len: 13
v_gene: TRBV7-7
j_gene: TRBJ2-7
CDR3aa: ASSSTSGGAHEQY

len: 13
v_gene: TRBV9
j_gene: TRBJ1-1
CDR3aa: ASSPLGQTNTEAF

len: 10
v_gene: TRBV6-1
j_gene: TRBJ1-2
CDR3aa: ASSEQVYGYT

len: 15
v_gene: TRBV27
j_gene: TRBJ2-7
CDR3aa: ASRGLNGQGGSYEQY

len: 13
v_gene: TRBV7-9
j_gene: TRBJ2-5
CDR3aa: ASSPGQAGIETQY

len: 15
v_gene: TRBV10-3
j_gene: TRBJ1-6
CDR3aa: AISESGGSGHNSPLH

len: 10
v_gene: TRBV7-9
j_gene: TRBJ2-1
CDR3aa: ASSSDTNEQF

len: 13
v_gene: TRBV10-3
j_gene: TRBJ2-7
CDR3aa: AMTAGTGSLYEQY